This T cell receptor (beta chain) was obtained from a study of OX40 agonist ivuxolimab in advanced cancers. In the study overall: The costimulatory receptor OX40 (CD134) was targeted by ivuxolimab, a fully human IgG2 agonistic monoclonal antibody. Intravenous ivuxolimab was administered to patients every 2 weeks at six dose levels: 0.01, 0.1, 0.3, 1.5, 3 and 10 mg/kg. Of the approximately 50 patients in dose escalation, about 20 had hepatocellular carcinoma, about 15 had melanoma, 9 had renal cell carcinoma and 9 had head and neck cancer. The dose-escalation cohort was about 83% male with a mean age of roughly 60 years, ranging from roughly 20 to 80. Patients were allowed to have had prior anti-PD-1, anti-PD-L1 or anti-CTLA-4 therapy, and 40% to 45% of the dose-escalation patients had been treated with checkpoint inhibitors. Partial responses occurred in three dose-escalation patients, of whom one had hepatocellular carcinoma and two had cutaneous melanoma. The point of sequencing TCRbeta in the periphery was to test whether ivuxolimab changed TCR sequence diversity and drove clonal T-cell expansion. The paper reports the monotherapy dose-escalation portion (N ≈ 50 patients) of the phase I ivuxolimab trial.

This clone was counted once. Its antigen has not been determined. No qualities accompany the bases; no much larger clone lies one base away. The trial excluded patients who had a history of autoimmune disease or were on systemic immunosuppression. In every dose cohort, peripheral blood was drawn for TCR sequencing at baseline, cycle 4 day 1, and cycle 7 day 1. The samples were taken from a phase I, first-in-human, multicenter, open-label dose-escalation trial of ivuxolimab. Adults with locally advanced or metastatic head and neck squamous cell, hepatocellular, melanoma or renal cell carcinoma were enrolled in the trial. Before TCR sequencing, CD4+ T cells and CD8+ T cells from peripheral blood were sorted into separate populations. To sequence the TCRbeta CDR3 region, genomic DNA was isolated from the sorted cells. The immunoSEQ Assay was used to sequence the TCRbeta CDR3 regions. TCRdb re-hosts the immuneACCESS table, in-frame sequences only. Its copies lack some clones; in the studies checked, an unresolved V gene accounts for under half of them, and the cause for the rest is not known. The sample table contains tens of thousands of clones; only one count was recorded for 80% to 90% of them. 3% to 4.5% of the sample is in the top ten clones.

Study-wide findings and limitations: Partial responders in the 0.1-3.0 mg/kg groups had among the lowest normalized peripheral clonal expansion, especially among CD8+ T cells. Clonal expansion of both CD4+ and CD8+ blood T cells was observed from baseline to week 6 at doses 0.1 to 3.0 mg/kg. Low levels of normalized T-cell clonal expansion were also seen in some nonresponding patients. After ivuxolimab, CD8+ T cells had more expanded clones than CD4+ T cells on average. The antigen specificity of the peripheral T cells that underwent clonal expansion was not determined.

This receptor was identified in an adult with an advanced solid tumor such as melanoma, head and neck, liver or kidney cancer. Sequences were derived from CD4+ or CD8+ T cells sorted from blood, sampled in a trial of the OX40 agonist ivuxolimab.

The encoded CDR3 is CASSRIQGTYQPQHF. The nucleotide sequence reads as follows: TGTGCCAGCTCACGGATTCAGGGGACCTATCAGCCCCAGCATTTT. The chain links TRBV18 with TRBJ1-5; matching of 6 bases hints at TRBD1 as the D gene. The CDR3 covers 15 residues, taking in both the cysteine and the phenylalanine. The retained sequence is limited to the CDR3, 45 bases, with the frame set at the first base. CDR1 and CDR2, looked up from the germline V gene, are KGHSH and LQKENI. V and J are truncated by 4 bases and 5 bases respectively, leaving an intervening sequence of 15 bases.